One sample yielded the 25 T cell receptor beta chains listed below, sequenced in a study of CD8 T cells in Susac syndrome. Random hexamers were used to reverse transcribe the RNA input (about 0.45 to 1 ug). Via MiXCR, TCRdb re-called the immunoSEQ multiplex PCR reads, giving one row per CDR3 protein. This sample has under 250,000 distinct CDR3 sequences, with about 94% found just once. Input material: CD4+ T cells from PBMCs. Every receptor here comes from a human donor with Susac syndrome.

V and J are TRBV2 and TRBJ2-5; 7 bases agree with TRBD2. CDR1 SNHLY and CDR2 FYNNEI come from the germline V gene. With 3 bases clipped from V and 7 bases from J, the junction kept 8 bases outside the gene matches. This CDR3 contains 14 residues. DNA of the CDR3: TGTGCCAGCAGTGAGACTAGCCAGCGGGGGACCCAGTACTTC. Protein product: CASSETSQRGTQYF.

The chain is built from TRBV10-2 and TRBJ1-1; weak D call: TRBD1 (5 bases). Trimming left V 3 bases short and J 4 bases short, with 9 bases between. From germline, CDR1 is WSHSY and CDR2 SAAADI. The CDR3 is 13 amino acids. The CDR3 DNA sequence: TGCGCCAGCAGTGATAACCAGGGCACTGAAGCTTTCTTT. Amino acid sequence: CASSDNQGTEAFF.

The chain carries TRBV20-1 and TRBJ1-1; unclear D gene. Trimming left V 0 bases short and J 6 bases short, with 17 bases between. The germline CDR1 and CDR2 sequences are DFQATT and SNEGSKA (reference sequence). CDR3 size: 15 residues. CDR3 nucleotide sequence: TGCAGTGCTAGAGATCCCGACCCGGCATACCCTGAAGCTTTCTTT. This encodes CSARDPDPAYPEAFF.

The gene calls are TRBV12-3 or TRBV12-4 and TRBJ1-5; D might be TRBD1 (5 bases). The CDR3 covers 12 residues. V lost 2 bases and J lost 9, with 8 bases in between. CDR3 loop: CASSLSGGPQHF. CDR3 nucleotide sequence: TGTGCCAGCAGTTTATCCGGGGGGCCCCAGCATTTT.

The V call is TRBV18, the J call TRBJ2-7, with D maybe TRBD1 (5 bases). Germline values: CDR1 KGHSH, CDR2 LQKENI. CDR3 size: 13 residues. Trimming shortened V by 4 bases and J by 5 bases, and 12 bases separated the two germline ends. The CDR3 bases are TGTGCCAGCTCACTGGACAATTCCAACGAGCAGTACTTC. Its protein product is CASSLDNSNEQYF.

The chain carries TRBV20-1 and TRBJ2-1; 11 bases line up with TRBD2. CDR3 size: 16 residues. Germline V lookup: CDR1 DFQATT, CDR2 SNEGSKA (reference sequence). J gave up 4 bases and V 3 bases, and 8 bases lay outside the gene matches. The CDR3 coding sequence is TGCAGTGCTAGTCGCGCTAGCGGGGGGCTTTACAATGAGCAGTTCTTC. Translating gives CSASRASGGLYNEQFF.

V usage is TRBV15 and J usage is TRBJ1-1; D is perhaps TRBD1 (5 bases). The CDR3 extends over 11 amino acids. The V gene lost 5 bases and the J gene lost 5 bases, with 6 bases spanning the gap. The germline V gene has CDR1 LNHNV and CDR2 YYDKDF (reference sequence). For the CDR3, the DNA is TGTGCCACCAGCCGGGGGACTGAAGCTTTCTTT. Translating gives CATSRGTEAFF.

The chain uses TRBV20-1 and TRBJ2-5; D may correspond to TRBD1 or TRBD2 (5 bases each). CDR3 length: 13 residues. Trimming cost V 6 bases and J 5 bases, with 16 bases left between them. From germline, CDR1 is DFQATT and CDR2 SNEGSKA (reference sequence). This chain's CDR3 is CSAPWPRGETQYF. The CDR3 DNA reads TGCAGTGCCCCCTGGCCCCGGGGCGAGACCCAGTACTTC.

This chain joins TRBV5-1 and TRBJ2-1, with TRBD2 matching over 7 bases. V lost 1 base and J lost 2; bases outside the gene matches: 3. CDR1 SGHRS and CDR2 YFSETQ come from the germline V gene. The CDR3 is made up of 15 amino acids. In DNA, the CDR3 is TGCGCCAGCAGCTTGACAAGCGGGGCCTACAATGAGCAGTTCTTC. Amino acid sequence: CASSLTSGAYNEQFF.

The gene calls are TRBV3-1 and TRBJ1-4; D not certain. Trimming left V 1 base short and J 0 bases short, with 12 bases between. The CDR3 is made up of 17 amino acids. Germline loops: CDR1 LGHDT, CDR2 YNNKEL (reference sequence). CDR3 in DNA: TGTGCCAGCAGCCAAGGATGGAGACTGTCAACTAATGAAAAACTGTTTTTT. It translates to CASSQGWRLSTNEKLFF.

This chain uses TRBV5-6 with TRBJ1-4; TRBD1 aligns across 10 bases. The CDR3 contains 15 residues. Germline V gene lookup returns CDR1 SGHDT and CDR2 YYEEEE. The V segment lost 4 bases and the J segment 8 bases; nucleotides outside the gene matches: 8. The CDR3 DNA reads TGTGCCAGCAGCCCGCGACAGGGGGCTGGAGAAAAACTGTTTTTT. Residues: CASSPRQGAGEKLFF.

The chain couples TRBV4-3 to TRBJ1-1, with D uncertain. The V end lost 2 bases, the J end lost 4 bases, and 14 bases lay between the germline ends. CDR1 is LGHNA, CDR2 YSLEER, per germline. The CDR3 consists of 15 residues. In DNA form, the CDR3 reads TGCGCCAGCAGCCAACGCCTATCTCTGGGCACTGAAGCTTTCTTT. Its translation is CASSQRLSLGTEAFF.

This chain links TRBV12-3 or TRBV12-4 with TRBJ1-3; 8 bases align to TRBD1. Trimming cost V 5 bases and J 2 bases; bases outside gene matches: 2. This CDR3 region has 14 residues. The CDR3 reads CASSRTGTGNTIYF. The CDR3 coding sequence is TGTGCCAGCAGTCGGACAGGGACTGGAAACACCATATATTTT.

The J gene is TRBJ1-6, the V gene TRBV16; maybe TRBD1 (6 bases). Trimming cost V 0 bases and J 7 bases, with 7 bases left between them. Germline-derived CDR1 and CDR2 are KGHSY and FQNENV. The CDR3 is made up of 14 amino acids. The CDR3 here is CASSQSTGNSPLHF. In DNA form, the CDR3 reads TGTGCCAGCAGCCAATCCACAGGGAATTCACCCCTCCACTTT.

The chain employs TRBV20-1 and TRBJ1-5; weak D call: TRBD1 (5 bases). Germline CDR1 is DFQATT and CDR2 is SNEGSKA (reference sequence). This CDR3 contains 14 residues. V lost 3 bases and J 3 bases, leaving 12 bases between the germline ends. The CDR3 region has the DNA TGCAGTGCTAGTGCAGGGCTCGACAATCAGCCCCAGCATTTT. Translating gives CSASAGLDNQPQHF.

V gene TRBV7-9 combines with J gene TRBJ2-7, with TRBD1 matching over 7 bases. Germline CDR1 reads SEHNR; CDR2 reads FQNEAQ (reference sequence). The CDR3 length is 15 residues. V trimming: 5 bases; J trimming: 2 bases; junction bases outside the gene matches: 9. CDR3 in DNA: TGTGCCAGCAGCGTTGACAGGGCTGTCACCTACGAGCAGTACTTC. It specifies CASSVDRAVTYEQYF.

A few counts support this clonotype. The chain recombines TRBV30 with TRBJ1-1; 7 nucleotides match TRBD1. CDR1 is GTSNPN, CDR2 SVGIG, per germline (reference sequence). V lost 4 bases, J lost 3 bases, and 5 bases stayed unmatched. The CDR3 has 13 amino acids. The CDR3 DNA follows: TGTGCCTGGACCGCGACAGGGTACACTGAAGCTTTCTTT. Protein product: CAWTATGYTEAFF.

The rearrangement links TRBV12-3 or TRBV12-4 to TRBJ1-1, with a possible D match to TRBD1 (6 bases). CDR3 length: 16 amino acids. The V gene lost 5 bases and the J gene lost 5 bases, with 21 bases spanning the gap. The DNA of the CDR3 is TGTGCCAGCAGTAGGCCAGTCGGGCAGGGGTGGACTGAAGCTTTCTTT. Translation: CASSRPVGQGWTEAFF.

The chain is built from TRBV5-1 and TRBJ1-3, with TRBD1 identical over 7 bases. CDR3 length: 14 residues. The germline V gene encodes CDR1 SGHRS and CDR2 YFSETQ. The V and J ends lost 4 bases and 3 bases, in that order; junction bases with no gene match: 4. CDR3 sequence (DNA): TGCGCCAGCAGCCAATACAGGGGTGGAAACACCATATATTTT. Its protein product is CASSQYRGGNTIYF.

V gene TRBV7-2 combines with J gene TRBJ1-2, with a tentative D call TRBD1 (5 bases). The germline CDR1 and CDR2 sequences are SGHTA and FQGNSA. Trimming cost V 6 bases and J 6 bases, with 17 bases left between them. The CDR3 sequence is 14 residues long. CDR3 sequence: CASRRTRDGDGYTF. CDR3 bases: TGTGCCAGCAGGCGGACACGGGATGGGGATGGCTACACCTTC.

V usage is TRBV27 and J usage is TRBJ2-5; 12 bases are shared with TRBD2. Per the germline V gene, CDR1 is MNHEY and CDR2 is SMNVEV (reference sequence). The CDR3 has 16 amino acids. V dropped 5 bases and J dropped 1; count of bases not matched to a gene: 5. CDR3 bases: TGTGCCAGCAGTCTAGCGGGGGGGCCTCCCCAAGAGACCCAGTACTTC. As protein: CASSLAGGPPQETQYF.

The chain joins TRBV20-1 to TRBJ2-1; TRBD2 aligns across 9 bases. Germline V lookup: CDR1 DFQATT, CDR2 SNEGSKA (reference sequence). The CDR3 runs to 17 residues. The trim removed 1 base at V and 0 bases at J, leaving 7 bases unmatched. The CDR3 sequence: CSARVASGGTSYNEQFF. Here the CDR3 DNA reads TGCAGTGCTAGAGTGGCCAGCGGGGGGACCTCCTACAATGAGCAGTTCTTC.

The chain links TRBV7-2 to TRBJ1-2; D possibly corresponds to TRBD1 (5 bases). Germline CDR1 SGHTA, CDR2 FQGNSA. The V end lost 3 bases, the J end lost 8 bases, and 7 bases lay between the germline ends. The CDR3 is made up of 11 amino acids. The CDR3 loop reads CASSFGGGYTF. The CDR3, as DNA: TGTGCCAGCAGCTTCGGGGGAGGCTACACCTTC.

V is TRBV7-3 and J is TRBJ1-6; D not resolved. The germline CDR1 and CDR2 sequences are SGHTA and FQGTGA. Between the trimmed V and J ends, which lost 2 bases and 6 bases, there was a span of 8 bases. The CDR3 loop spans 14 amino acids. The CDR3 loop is CASSLSGSNSPLHF. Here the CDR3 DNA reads TGTGCCAGCAGCTTATCGGGGAGTAATTCACCCCTCCACTTT.

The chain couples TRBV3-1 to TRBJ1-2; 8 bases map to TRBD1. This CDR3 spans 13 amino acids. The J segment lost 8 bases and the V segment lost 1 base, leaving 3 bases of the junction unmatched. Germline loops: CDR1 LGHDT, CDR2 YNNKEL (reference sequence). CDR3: CASSQGTGLGYTF. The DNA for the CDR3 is TGTGCCAGCAGCCAAGGGACAGGGTTAGGCTACACCTTC.